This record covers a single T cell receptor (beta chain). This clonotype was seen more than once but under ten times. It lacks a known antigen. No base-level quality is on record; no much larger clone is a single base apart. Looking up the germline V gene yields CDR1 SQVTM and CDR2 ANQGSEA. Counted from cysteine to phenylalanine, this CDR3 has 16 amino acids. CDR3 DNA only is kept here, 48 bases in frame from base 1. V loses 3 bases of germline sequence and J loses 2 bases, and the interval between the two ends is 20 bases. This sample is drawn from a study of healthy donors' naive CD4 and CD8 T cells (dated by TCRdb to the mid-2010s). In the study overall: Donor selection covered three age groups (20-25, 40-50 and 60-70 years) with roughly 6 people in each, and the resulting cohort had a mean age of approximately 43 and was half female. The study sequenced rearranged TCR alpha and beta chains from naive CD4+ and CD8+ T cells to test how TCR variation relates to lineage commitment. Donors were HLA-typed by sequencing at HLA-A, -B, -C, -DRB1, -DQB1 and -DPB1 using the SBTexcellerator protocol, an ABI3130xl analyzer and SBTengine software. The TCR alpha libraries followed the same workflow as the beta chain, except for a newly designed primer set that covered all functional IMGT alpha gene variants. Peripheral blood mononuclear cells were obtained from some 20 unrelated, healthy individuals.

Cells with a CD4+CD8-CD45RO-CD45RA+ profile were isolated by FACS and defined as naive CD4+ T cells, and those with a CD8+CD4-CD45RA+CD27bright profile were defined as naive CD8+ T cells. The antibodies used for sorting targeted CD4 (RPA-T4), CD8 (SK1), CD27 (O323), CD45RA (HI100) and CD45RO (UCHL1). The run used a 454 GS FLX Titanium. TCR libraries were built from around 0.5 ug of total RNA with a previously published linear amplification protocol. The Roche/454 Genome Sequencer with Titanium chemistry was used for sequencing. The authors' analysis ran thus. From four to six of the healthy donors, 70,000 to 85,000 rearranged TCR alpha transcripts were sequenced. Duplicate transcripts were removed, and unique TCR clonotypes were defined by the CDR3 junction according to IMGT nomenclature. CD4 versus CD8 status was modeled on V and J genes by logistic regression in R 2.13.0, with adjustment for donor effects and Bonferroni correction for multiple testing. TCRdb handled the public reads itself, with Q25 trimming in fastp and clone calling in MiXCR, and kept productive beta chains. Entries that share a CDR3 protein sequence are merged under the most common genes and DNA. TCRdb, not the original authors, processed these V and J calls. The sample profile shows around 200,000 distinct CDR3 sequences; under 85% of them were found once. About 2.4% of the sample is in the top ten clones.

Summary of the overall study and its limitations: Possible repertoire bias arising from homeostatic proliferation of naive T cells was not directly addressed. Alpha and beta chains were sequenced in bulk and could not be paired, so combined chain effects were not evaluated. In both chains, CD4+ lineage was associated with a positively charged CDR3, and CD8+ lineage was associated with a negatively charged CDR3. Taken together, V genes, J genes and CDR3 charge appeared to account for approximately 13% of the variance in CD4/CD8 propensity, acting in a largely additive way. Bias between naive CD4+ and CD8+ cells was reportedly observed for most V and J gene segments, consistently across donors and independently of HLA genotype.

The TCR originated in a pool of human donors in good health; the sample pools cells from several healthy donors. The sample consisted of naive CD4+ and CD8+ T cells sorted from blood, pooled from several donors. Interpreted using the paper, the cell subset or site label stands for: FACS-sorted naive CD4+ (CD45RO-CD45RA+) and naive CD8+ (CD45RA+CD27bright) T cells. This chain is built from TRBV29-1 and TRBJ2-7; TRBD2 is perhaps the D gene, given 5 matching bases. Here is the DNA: TGCAGCGTTGATGGTGGGAGTTTCGGGAACCCCTACGAGCAGTACTTC. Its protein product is CSVDGGSFGNPYEQYF.